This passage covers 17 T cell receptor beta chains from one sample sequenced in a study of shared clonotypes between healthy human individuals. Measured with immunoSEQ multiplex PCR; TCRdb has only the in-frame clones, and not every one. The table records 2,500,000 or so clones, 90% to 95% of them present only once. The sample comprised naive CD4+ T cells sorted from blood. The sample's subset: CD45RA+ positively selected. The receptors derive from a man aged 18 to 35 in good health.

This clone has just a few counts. This CDR3 reads CAIRPTGVNTEAFF. In DNA, the CDR3 is TGTGCCATCAGACCGACAGGGGTGAACACTGAAGCTTTCTTT. The V gene is TRBV10-3, the J gene TRBJ1-1; 8 nucleotides line up with TRBD1. The CDR3 loop spans 14 amino acids. Trimming removed 6 bases from V and 0 bases from J; junction bases left unmatched: 3. Germline CDR1 and CDR2: ENHRY and SYGVKD.

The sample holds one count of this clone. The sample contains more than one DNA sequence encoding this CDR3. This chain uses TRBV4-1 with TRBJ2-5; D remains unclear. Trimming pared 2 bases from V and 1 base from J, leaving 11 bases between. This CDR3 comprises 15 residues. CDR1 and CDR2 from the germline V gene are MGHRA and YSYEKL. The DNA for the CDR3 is TGCGCCAGCAGCCAACCCCCTCTTCTCCAAGAGACCCAGTACTTC. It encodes CASSQPPLLQETQYF.

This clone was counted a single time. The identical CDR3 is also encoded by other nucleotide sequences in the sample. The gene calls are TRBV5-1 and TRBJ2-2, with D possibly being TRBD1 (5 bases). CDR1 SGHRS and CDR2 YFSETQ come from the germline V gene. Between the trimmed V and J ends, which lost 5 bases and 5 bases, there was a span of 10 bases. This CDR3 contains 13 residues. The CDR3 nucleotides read TGCGCCAGCAGTCTGGGGCAAACCGGGGAGCTGTTTTTT. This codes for CASSLGQTGELFF.

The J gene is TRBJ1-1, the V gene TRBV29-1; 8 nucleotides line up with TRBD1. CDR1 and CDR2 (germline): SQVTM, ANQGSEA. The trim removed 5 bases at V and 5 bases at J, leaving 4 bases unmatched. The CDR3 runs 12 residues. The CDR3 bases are TGCAGCGTTCATGACAGGGGAACTGAAGCTTTCTTT. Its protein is CSVHDRGTEAFF.

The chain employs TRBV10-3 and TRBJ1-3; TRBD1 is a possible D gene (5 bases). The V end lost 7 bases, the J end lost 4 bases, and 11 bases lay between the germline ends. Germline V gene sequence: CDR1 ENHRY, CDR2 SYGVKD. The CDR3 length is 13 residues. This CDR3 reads CAITGGVGNTIYF. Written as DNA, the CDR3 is TGTGCCATCACCGGAGGGGTCGGAAACACCATATATTTT.

CDR3 region: CASSFHTGQSNTEAFF. The CDR3 bases are TGTGCCAGCAGTTTCCACACGGGACAGAGTAACACTGAAGCTTTCTTT. V and J are TRBV28 and TRBJ1-1, with 7 positions matching TRBD1. Germline CDR1 reads MDHEN; CDR2 reads SYDVKM. The J segment lost 2 bases and the V segment lost 3 bases, leaving 9 bases of the junction unmatched. This CDR3 is 16 amino acids long.

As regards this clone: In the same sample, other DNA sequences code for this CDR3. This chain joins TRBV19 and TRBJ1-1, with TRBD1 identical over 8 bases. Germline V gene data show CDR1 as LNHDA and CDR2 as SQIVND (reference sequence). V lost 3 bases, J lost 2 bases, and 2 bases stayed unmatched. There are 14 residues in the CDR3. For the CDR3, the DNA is TGTGCCAGTAGTATTGGACAGGGTAACACTGAAGCTTTCTTT. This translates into CASSIGQGNTEAFF.

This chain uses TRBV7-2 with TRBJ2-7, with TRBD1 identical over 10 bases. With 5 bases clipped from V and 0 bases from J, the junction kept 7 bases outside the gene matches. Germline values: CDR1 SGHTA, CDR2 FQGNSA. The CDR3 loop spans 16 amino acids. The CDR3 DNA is TGTGCCAGCAGCCTGGACAGGGGGGTTGGCTCCTACGAGCAGTACTTC. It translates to CASSLDRGVGSYEQYF.

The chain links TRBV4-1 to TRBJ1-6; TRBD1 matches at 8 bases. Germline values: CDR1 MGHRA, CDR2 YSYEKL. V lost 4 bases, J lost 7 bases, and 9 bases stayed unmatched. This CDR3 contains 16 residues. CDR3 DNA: TGCGCCAGCAGCCCATTTATCGGACAGGGAAATTCACCCCTCCACTTT. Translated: CASSPFIGQGNSPLHF.

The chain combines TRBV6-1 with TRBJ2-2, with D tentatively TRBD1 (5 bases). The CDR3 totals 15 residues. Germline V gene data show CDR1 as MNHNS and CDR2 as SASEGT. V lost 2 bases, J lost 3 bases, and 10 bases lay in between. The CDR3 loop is CASSEPAGHTGELFF. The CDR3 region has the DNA TGTGCCAGCAGTGAACCAGCAGGGCACACCGGGGAGCTGTTTTTT.

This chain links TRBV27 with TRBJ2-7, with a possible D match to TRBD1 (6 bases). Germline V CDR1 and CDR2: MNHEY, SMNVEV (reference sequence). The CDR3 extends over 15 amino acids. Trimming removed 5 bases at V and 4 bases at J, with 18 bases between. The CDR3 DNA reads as TGTGCCAGCAGTCGCCAGGGGTCAGCGTTATACGAGCAGTACTTC. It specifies CASSRQGSALYEQYF.

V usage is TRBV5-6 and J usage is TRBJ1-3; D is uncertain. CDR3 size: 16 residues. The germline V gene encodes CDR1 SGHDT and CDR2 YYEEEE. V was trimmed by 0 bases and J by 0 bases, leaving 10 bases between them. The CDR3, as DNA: TGTGCCAGCAGCTTGGATGGGCACCTCTCTGGAAACACCATATATTTT. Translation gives CASSLDGHLSGNTIYF. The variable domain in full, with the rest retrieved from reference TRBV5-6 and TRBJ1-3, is DAGVTQSPTHLIKTRGQQVTLRCSPKSGHDTVSWYQQALGQGPQFIFQYYEEEERQRGNFPDRFSGHQFPNYSSELNVNALLLGDSALYLCASSLDGHLSGNTIYFGEGSWLTVV.

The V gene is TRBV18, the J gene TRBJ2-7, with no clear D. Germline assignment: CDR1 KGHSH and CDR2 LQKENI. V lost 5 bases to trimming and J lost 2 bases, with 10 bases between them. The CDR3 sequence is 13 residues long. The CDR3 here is CASSGGPPYEQYF. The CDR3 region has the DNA TGTGCCAGCTCAGGTGGTCCCCCCTACGAGCAGTACTTC.

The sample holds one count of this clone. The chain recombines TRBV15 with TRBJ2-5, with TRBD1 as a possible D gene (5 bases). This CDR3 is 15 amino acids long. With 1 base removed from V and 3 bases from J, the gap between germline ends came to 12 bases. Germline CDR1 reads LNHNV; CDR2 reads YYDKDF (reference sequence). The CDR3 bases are TGTGCCACCAGCAGAGTTCAGGGTTGGGAAGAGACCCAGTACTTC. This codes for CATSRVQGWEETQYF.

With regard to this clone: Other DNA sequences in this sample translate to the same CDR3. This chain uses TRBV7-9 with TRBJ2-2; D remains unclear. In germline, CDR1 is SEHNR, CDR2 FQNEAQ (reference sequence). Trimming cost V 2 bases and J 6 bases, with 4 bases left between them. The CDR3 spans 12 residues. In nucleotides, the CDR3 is TGTGCCAGCAGCTTAAGTCCCGGGGAGCTGTTTTTT. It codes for CASSLSPGELFF.

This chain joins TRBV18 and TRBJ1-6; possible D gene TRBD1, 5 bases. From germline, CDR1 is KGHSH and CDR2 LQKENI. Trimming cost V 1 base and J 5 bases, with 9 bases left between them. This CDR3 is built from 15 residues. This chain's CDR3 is CASSPLRVNNSPLHF. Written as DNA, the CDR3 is TGTGCCAGCTCACCACTCAGGGTCAATAATTCACCCCTCCACTTT.

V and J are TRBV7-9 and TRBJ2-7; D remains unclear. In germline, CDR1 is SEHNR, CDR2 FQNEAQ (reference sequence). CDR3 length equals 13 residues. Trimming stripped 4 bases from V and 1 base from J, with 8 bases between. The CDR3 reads CASSSPTSYEQYF. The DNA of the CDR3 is TGTGCCAGCAGCTCACCGACGTCCTACGAGCAGTACTTC. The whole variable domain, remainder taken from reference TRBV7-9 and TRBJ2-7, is DTGVSQNPRHKITKRGQNVTFRCDPISEHNRLYWYRQTLGQGPEFLTYFQNEAQLEKSRLLSDRFSAERPKGSFSTLEIQRTEQGDSAMYLCASSSPTSYEQYFGPGTRLTVT.